This entry describes one T cell receptor (beta chain). The record originates from a study of control samples from healthy donors and cancer patients. The germline gives CDR1 MGHDK, CDR2 SYGVNS. The CDR3 runs to 11 residues. V was trimmed by 8 bases and J by 4 bases, leaving 8 bases between them. Profiling relied on immunoSEQ multiplex PCR, and the TCRdb table lists in-frame clones only, not all of them. Of approximately 68,000 clones in the sample, approximately 83% were seen once. The sequence derives from a man aged 55 to 70 in good health. V is TRBV25-1 and J is TRBJ1-1; D remains unclear. The sequencing input was blood. This CDR3 reads CASGVATEAFF. CDR3 DNA sequence: TGTGCCAGCGGGGTGGCCACTGAAGCTTTCTTT.